The entry below gives a single T cell receptor beta chain sequence along with its context. Antigen specificity is unknown. The data were taken from a study of cytomegalovirus exposure and HLA in healthy donors. Study-wide results and caveats: Association with HLA alleles at 0.05 false discovery rate was found for 15,000 to 20,000 TCR beta sequences in a later analysis. Reportedly, fewer N-insertions than the approximately 700-donor mean appeared in an Asian-associated ancestry cluster in a later analysis. A later analysis linked a missense DCLRE1C variant to TCR beta V- and J-gene trimming.

The PCR contained 60 Vbeta and 13 Jbeta primers. Profiled with immunoSEQ multiplex PCR; TCRdb holds only in-frame clones, not every one. The sample contains some 150,000 clones, around 86% of which appear only once. This TCR was recovered from a woman aged 45-59 years in good health and CMV-seropositive. Sequencing input: PBMCs.

This CDR3 reads CASSLGDSRYNEQFF. CDR3 nucleotides: TGTGCCAGCAGCTTGGGGGACAGTAGATACAATGAGCAGTTCTTC. The chain carries TRBV7-3 and TRBJ2-1; 7 bases fit TRBD1. V gave up 3 bases and J gave up 4 bases; unmatched junction bases: 6. The germline V gene has CDR1 SGHTA and CDR2 FQGTGA. The CDR3 is made up of 15 amino acids. Filled out from reference TRBV7-3 and TRBJ2-1, the complete variable domain reads GAGVSQTPSNKVTEKGKYVELRCDPISGHTALYWYRQSLGQGPEFLIYFQGTGAADDSGLPNDRFFAVRPEGSVSTLKIQRTERGDSAVYLCASSLGDSRYNEQFFGPGTRLTVL.